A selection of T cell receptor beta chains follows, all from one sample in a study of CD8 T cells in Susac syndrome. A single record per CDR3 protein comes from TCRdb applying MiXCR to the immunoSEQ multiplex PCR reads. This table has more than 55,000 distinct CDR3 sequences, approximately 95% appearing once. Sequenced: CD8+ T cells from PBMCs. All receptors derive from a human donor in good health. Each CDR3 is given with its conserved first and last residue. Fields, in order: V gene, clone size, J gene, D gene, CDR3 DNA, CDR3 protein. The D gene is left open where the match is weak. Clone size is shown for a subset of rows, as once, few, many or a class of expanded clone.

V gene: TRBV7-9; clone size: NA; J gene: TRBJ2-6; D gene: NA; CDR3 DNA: TGTGCCAGTAAACAGGGAAGCTCTGGGACCAACGTCCTGACTTTC; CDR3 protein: CASKQGSSGTNVLTF
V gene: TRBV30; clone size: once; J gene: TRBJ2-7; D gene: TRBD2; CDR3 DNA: TGTGCCTGGAGTGTAGGCGGGAGTTACGAGCAGTACTTC; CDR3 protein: CAWSVGGSYEQYF
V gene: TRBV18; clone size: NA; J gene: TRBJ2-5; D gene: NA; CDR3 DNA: TGTGCCAGCTCACCCCCTGGGGAGACCCAGTACTTC; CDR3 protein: CASSPPGETQYF
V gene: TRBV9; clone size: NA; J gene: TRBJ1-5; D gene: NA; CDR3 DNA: TGTGCCAGCAGCGTAGAGGGGAGCAATCAGCCCCAGCATTTT; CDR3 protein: CASSVEGSNQPQHF
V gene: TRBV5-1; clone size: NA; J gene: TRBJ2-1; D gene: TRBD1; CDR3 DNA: TGCGCCAGCAGCCCCCCCCAGGGGGCTCACAATGAGCAGTTCTTC; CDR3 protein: CASSPPQGAHNEQFF
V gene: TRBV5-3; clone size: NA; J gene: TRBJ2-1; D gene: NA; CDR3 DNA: TGTGCCAGTAGGGTCGGGTGTAACAATGAGCAGTTCTTC; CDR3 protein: CASRVGCNNEQFF
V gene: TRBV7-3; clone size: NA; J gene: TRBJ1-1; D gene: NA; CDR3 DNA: TGTGCCAGCAGCTTAAAAGGGTGGGGGACTGAAGCTTTCTTT; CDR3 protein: CASSLKGWGTEAFF
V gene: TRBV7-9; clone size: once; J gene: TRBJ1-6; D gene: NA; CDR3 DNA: TGTGCCAGCAGTGATCTCACGGCAGGGCCAAATTCACCCCTCCACTTT; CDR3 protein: CASSDLTAGPNSPLHF
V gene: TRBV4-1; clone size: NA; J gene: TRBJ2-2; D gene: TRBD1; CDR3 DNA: TGCGCCAGCAGCCCTCAACAGGGGGCCGCCGGGGAGCTGTTTTTT; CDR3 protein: CASSPQQGAAGELFF
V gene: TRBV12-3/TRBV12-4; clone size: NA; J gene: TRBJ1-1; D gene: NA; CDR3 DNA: TGTGCCAGCAGCCCCCCGGGGGACGCAATGAACACTGAAGCTTTCTTT; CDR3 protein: CASSPPGDAMNTEAFF
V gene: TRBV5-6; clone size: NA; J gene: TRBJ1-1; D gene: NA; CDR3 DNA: TGTGCCAGCAGCCCTGAAAATACGAACACTGAAGCTTTCTTT; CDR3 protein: CASSPENTNTEAFF
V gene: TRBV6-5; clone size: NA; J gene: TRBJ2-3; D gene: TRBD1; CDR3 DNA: TGTGCCAGCAGTACTACAGGGGTCACAGATACGCAGTATTTT; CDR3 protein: CASSTTGVTDTQYF
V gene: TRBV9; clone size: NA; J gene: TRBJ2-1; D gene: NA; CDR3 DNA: TGTGCCAGCAGCTCCGTTGGTGAGCAGTTCTTC; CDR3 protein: CASSSVGEQFF
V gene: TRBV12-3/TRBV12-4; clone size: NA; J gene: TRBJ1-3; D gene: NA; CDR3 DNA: TGTGCCATAAGGCCGGGACAACCCGTCTCTGGAAACACCATATATTTT; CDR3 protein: CAIRPGQPVSGNTIYF
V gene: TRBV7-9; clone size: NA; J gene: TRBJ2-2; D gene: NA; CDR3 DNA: TGTGCCAGCAACCCAAGGGGCGCGAACACCGGGGAGCTGTTTTTT; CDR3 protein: CASNPRGANTGELFF
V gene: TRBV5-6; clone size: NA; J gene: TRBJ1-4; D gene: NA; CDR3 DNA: TGTGCCAGCAGCCAAGGGGCTAATGAAAAACTGTTTTTT; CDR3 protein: CASSQGANEKLFF
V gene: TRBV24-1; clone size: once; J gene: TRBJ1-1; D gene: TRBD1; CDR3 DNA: TGTGCCACCAGTGATTCCGCGACAGGGGGGCTAGAAGCTTTCTTT; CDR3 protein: CATSDSATGGLEAFF
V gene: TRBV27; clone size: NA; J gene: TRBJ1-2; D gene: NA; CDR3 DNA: TGTGCCAGCAGTTTCCGCCCAAACTATGGCTACACCTTC; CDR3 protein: CASSFRPNYGYTF
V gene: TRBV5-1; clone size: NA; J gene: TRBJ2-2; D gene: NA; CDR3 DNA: TGCGCCAGCAGCCAGAAAATCACGGGGAGGACCCGTAGTGGCGGGGAGCTGTTTTTT; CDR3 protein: CASSQKITGRTRSGGELFF
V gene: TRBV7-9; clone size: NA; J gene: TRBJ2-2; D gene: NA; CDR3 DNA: TGTGCCAGCAGCTTAGACAGGGACAAAACCGGGGAGCTGTTTTTT; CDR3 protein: CASSLDRDKTGELFF
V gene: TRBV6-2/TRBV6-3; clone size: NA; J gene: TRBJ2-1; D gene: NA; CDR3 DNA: TGTGCCAGCACCCCCCCTCCGTCGGGGGTGATTAATGAGCAGTTCTTC; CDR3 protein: CASTPPPSGVINEQFF
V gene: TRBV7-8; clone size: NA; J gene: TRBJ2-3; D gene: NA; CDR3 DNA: TGTGCCAGCAGCTCATTGGACCTTACAGATACGCAGTATTTT; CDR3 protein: CASSSLDLTDTQYF
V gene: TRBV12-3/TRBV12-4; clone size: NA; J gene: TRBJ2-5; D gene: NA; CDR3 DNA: TGTGCCAGCAGTTCCGGGGCCCAAGAGACCCAGTACTTC; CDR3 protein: CASSSGAQETQYF
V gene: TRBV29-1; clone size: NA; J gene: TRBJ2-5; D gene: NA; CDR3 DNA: TGCAGCGAGGCACAAGGAAGGGAGACCCAGTACTTC; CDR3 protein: CSEAQGRETQYF
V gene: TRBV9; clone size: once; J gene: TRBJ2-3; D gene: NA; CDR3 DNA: TGTGCCAGCAGCGCAGGGGGTAGCGGGTCTTCCAGGCATACGCAGTATTTT; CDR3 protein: CASSAGGSGSSRHTQYF
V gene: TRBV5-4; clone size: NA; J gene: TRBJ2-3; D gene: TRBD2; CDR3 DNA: TGTGCCAGCAGCGTGGGACTAGCGGCGGCAGATACGCAGTATTTT; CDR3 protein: CASSVGLAAADTQYF
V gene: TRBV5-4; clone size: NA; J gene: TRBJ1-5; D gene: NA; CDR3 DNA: TGTGCCAGCAGCTTGGACGGCGACGGACTCCAGCATTTT; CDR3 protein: CASSLDGDGLQHF
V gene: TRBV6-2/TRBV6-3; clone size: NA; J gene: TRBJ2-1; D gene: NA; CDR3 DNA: TGTGCCAGCAGTTTCCTCGCCAATGAGCAGTTCTTC; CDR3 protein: CASSFLANEQFF
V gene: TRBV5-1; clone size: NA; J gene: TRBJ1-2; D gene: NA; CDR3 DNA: TGCGCCAGCAGCTTGAGGGCCGGGGAGGGCTACACCTTC; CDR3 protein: CASSLRAGEGYTF
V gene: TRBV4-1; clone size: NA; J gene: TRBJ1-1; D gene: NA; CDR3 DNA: TGCGCCAGCAGCCAAAGTCGGTCTGAAGCTTTCTTT; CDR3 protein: CASSQSRSEAFF
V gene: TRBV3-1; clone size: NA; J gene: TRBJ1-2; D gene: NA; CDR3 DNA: TGTGCCAGCAGCCAAGATGGCCAAAACTATGGCTACACCTTC; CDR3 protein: CASSQDGQNYGYTF
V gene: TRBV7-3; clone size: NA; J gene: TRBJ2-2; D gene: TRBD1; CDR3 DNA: TGTGCCAGCAGCGCATACAGGGGTTCCACCGGGGAGCTGTTTTTT; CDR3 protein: CASSAYRGSTGELFF
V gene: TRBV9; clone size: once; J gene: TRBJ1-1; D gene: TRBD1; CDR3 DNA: TGTGCCAGCAGCCCCCGGACAGGGGGATCCGATTGGGGAGCTTTCTTT; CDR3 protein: CASSPRTGGSDWGAFF
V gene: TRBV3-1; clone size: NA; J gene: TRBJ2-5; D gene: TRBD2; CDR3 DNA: TGTGCCAGCAGTGTAGCGGGGAAGGGCCCAGAGACCCAGTACTTC; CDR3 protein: CASSVAGKGPETQYF
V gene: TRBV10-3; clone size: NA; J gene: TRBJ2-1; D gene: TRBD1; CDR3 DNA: TGTGCCATCAAGGGAACAGGGGGTTATGAGCAGTTCTTC; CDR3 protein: CAIKGTGGYEQFF
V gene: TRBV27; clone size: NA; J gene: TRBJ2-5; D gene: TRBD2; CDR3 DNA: TGTGCCAGCAGTTCGACTAGCGGGGGAGAGACCCAGTACTTC; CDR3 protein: CASSSTSGGETQYF
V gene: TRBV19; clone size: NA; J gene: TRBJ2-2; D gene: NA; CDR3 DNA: TGTGCCAGTACCGTCCCGGGACATCTCACCGGGGAGCTGTTTTTT; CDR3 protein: CASTVPGHLTGELFF
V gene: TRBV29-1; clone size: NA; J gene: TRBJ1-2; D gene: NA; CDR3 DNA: TGCAGCGTTGAAGACCCACACTTCTATGGCTACACCTTC; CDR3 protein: CSVEDPHFYGYTF
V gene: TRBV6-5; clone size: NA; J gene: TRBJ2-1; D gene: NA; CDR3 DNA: TGTGCCAGCAGTTACAAGGGACTCTACAATGAGCAGTTCTTC; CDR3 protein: CASSYKGLYNEQFF
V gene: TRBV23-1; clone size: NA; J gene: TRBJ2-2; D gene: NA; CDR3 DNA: NA; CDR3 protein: CASSRAGTPGSCFF
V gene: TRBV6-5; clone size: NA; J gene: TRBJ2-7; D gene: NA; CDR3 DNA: TGTGCCAGCAGTCGGACGGGGCTTCACGGGGAGCAGTACTTC; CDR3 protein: CASSRTGLHGEQYF
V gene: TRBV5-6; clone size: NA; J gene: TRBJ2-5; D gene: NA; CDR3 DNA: TGTGCCAGCAGCCACCGATCTGCCGGAGAGACCCAGTACTTC; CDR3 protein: CASSHRSAGETQYF
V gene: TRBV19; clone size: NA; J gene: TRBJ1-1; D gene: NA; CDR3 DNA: TGTGCCAGTAGTATGGCTAACCGGGCTTTCTTT; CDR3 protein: CASSMANRAFF
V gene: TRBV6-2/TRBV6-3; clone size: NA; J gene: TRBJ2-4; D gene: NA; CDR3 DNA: TGTGCCAGCACCATAGGGGGGTCCAAAAACATTCAGTACTTC; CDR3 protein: CASTIGGSKNIQYF
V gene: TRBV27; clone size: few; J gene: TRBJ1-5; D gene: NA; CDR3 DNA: TGTGCCAGCAGTTTATTAGGCCAGCCCCAGCATTTT; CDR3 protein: CASSLLGQPQHF
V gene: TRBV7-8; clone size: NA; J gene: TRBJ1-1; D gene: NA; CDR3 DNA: TGTGCCAGCAGGGAACTGATTAGGGAAGCTTTCTTT; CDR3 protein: CASRELIREAFF
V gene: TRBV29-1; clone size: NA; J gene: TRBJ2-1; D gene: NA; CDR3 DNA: TGCAGCGTTGGAGTGAGCTCCTACAATGAGCAGTTCTTC; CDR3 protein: CSVGVSSYNEQFF
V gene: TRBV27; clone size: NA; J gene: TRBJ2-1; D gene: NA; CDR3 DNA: TGTGCCAGCACCCCGGTAGGAGCCAATGAGCAGTTCTTC; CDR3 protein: CASTPVGANEQFF
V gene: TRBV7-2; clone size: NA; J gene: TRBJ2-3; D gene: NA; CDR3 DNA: TGTGCCAGCAGCTTTCCAGTCCGGGAAGGGGCCAGCACAGATACGCAGTATTTT; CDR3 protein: CASSFPVREGASTDTQYF
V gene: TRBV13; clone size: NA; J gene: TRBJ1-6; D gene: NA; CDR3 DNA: TGTGCCAGCAGCGAGACAGGTGGAGGCTCACCCCTCCACTTT; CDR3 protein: CASSETGGGSPLHF
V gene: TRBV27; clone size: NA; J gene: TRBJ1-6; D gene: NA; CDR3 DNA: TGTGCCAGCCGAGATGGACAGCATAATTCACCCCTCCACTTT; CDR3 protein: CASRDGQHNSPLHF
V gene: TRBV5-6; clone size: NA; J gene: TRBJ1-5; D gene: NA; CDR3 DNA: TGTGCCAGCAGCTCCGACGGAACACACCAGCCCCAGCATTTT; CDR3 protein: CASSSDGTHQPQHF